This is a list of T cell receptor beta chains from one sample in a study of shared clonotypes between healthy human individuals. The repertoire was sequenced with immunoSEQ multiplex PCR; TCRdb's copy has only in-frame clones and lacks some. The table lists some 2,500,000 clones, 80% to 95% of them singletons. Specimen: naive CD4+ T cells from PBMCs. These receptors came from a man younger than 35 in good health. Some clones in this sample may be carry-over from other donors' samples. Each CDR3 is given with its conserved first and last residue. The D gene is left open where the match is weak. Some rows mark clone size as missing; the rest say once, few, many or name a class of expanded clone.

size,J,D,V,CDR3,DNA
.,TRBJ2-3,TRBD2,TRBV5-5,CASRSSGSLQDTQYF,TGTGCCAGCAGATCTAGCGGGAGCTTGCAAGATACGCAGTATTTT
.,TRBJ1-3,.,TRBV28,CASSIPDGNTIYF,TGTGCCAGCAGCATCCCCGACGGAAACACCATATATTTT
.,TRBJ1-2,TRBD1,TRBV5-1,CASSPGQAPYGYTF,TGCGCCAGCAGCCCGGGACAGGCTCCCTATGGCTACACCTTC
.,TRBJ1-1,.,TRBV7-2,CASSSDTEAFF,TGTGCCAGCAGCTCCGACACTGAAGCTTTCTTT
.,TRBJ2-7,TRBD2,TRBV29-1,CSVATSNYEQYF,TGCAGCGTTGCGACTAGCAACTACGAGCAGTACTTC
few,TRBJ1-1,.,TRBV2,CASTRDTNTEAFF,TGTGCCAGCACCCGGGACACGAACACTGAAGCTTTCTTT
.,TRBJ1-6,.,TRBV25-1,CASSDGDSPLHF,TGTGCCAGCAGTGATGGGGATTCACCCCTCCACTTT
once,TRBJ2-3,.,TRBV5-6,CASSLSPGSTDTQYF,TGTGCCAGCAGCTTGTCTCCAGGGAGCACAGATACGCAGTATTTT
.,TRBJ2-5,TRBD2,TRBV7-7,CASSLVAGEKTQYF,TGTGCCAGCAGCTTAGTAGCGGGGGAGAAGACCCAGTACTTC
.,TRBJ2-1,TRBD2,TRBV27,CASSPHTLLAGGTDEQFF,TGTGCCAGCAGTCCCCACACGTTACTAGCGGGAGGGACCGATGAGCAGTTCTTC
.,TRBJ2-3,.,TRBV5-1,CASSLAGPRRVEGLYTDTQYF,TGCGCCAGCAGCTTGGCGGGCCCGCGAAGGGTTGAGGGACTTTACACAGATACGCAGTATTTT
.,TRBJ2-7,.,TRBV6-1,CASRFGGGDEQYF,TGTGCCAGCAGGTTCGGAGGGGGAGACGAGCAGTACTTC
.,TRBJ1-5,TRBD1,TRBV2,CASSSQTGGHQPQHF,TGTGCCAGCAGTTCCCAGACAGGGGGACATCAGCCCCAGCATTTT
.,TRBJ2-7,TRBD2,TRBV5-8,CASSLRPSGVSYEQYF,TGTGCCAGCAGCTTAAGGCCTAGCGGGGTCTCCTACGAGCAGTACTTC
.,TRBJ1-5,.,TRBV19,CASSIDRGQRNQPQHF,TGTGCCAGTAGTATAGATCGCGGACAGCGGAATCAGCCCCAGCATTTT
.,TRBJ2-7,TRBD1,TRBV6-5,CASSPGTGYYEQYF,TGTGCCAGCAGTCCCGGGACAGGGTATTACGAGCAGTACTTC
once,TRBJ2-2,.,TRBV5-1,CASSFRTGELFF,TGCGCCAGCAGCTTCCGCACCGGGGAGCTGTTTTTT
.,TRBJ2-7,TRBD1,TRBV30,CAYGTGGSYEQYF,TGTGCCTACGGGACAGGGGGATCTTACGAGCAGTACTTC